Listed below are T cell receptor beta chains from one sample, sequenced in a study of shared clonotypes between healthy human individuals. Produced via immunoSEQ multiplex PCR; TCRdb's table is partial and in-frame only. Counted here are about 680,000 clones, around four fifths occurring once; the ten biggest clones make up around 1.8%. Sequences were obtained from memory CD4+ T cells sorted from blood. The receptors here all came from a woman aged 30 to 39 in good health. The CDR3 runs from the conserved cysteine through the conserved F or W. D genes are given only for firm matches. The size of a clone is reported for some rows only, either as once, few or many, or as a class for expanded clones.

CASSLEGRNYGYTF	TGTGCCAGCAGCTTAGAAGGGCGTAACTATGGCTACACCTTC	14	TRBV7-9	TRBJ1-2	NA	NA
CASSRSSSGANVLTF	TGTGCCAGTAGTCGGTCGAGCTCTGGGGCCAACGTCCTGACTTTC	15	TRBV19	TRBJ2-6	NA	NA
CASSFDITWYGYTF	TGTGCCAGCAGTTTTGACATTACCTGGTATGGCTACACCTTC	14	TRBV6-5	TRBJ1-2	once	NA
CASSLFLRLGLVDKNIQYF	TGTGCCAGCAGTTTATTCTTACGGTTGGGACTAGTCGACAAAAACATTCAGTACTTC	19	TRBV28	TRBJ2-4	NA	TRBD2
CASSATSGIQETQYF	TGTGCCAGCAGCGCGACTAGCGGGATCCAAGAGACCCAGTACTTC	15	TRBV5-4	TRBJ2-5	few	TRBD2
CASSAEGQGQSPLHF	TGTGCCAGCAGCGCGGAGGGACAGGGTCAATCACCCCTCCACTTT	15	TRBV2	TRBJ1-6	once	TRBD1
CASSRTGLADTGELFF	TGTGCCAGCAGCCGTACTGGACTAGCGGACACCGGGGAGCTGTTTTTT	16	TRBV28	TRBJ2-2	NA	TRBD2
CSVAGDNQPQHF	TGCAGCGTTGCCGGAGACAATCAGCCCCAGCATTTT	12	TRBV29-1	TRBJ1-5	NA	NA
CASTGGARNIQYF	TGTGCCAGCACTGGGGGCGCTCGGAACATTCAGTACTTC	13	TRBV6-1	TRBJ2-4	NA	NA
CASSSGLAGDNEQFF	TGTGCCAGCAGCTCCGGACTAGCGGGAGACAATGAGCAGTTCTTC	15	TRBV7-9	TRBJ2-1	NA	TRBD2
CASRPSLGQTFNTEAFF	TGCGCCAGCAGGCCGAGCCTCGGGCAGACCTTTAACACTGAAGCTTTCTTT	17	TRBV5-1	TRBJ1-1	NA	NA
CASSFAGGSYEQYF	TGTGCCAGCAGTTTTGCGGGAGGATCCTACGAGCAGTACTTC	14	TRBV28	TRBJ2-7	few	TRBD2
CARGDQGSAEAFF	TGTGCCAGAGGGGACCAGGGGTCGGCTGAAGCTTTCTTT	13	TRBV5-4	TRBJ1-1	NA	NA
CASSKIPPPGGQNYEQYF	TGTGCCAGCAGCAAAATACCCCCCCCCGGGGGACAAAATTACGAGCAGTACTTC	18	TRBV21-1	TRBJ2-7	NA	NA